These 24 T cell receptor beta chains share one sample of origin, sequenced in a study of post-analysis software for immune sequencing data. Overall study findings and caveats: Five or six TRBV segments were significantly more frequent in patients than in controls. TRBV5-6, TRBV5-1 and TRBV20-1 were among these segments.

No antigen has been identified for these receptors. cDNA libraries for TCR beta contained unique molecular identifiers. One entry per CDR3 protein results from TCRdb running MiXCR on the PCR reads. The table has more than 500,000 distinct CDR3 sequences, approximately 34% seen once. Sequenced material: blood. The receptor set was obtained from a girl aged 2 to 17 with multiple sclerosis.

This clonotype showed up many times. V gene TRBV10-3 combines with J gene TRBJ2-7, with D maybe TRBD2 (6 bases). CDR1 ENHRY and CDR2 SYGVKD come from the germline V gene. V was pared by 3 bases and J by 7 bases, with 16 bases between. The CDR3 has 14 amino acids. CDR3 DNA: TGTGCCATCAGTGACGGAATGGCTAGCGAGGAGCAGTACTTC. It yields the protein CAISDGMASEEQYF.

The chain uses TRBV6-1 and TRBJ2-1, with 11 bases fitting TRBD2. Germline CDR1 and CDR2: MNHNS and SASEGT. The length of the CDR3 is 15 residues. V gave up 6 bases and J gave up 7 bases; unmatched junction bases: 8. In DNA, the CDR3 is TGTGCCAGCAGGGATAGCGGGGGGGCCCATAATGAGCAGTTCTTC. Its translation is CASRDSGGAHNEQFF.

There are a few counts of this clonotype. The gene calls are TRBV7-2 and TRBJ2-5; the D gene is possibly TRBD2 (5 bases). Trimming pared 8 bases from V and 2 bases from J, leaving 21 bases between. In germline, CDR1 is SGHTA, CDR2 FQGNSA. CDR3 length: 16 residues. The CDR3 region is CASARRRLAQQETQYF. In nucleotides, the CDR3 is TGTGCCAGCGCCCGGCGAAGGCTAGCCCAACAAGAGACCCAGTACTTC. Together with reference TRBV7-2 and TRBJ2-5, the CDR3 gives the full variable domain: GAGVSQSPSNKVTEKGKDVELRCDPISGHTALYWYRQSLGQGLEFLIYFQGNSAPDKSGLPSDRFSAERTGGSVSTLTIQRTQQEDSAVYLCASARRRLAQQETQYFGPGTRLLVL.

This clonotype was counted a few times. This rearrangement joins TRBV3-1 to TRBJ2-1; D unclear. This CDR3 is built from 12 residues. The V gene lost 6 bases and the J gene lost 8 bases, with 11 bases spanning the gap. In germline, CDR1 is LGHDT, CDR2 YNNKEL (reference sequence). The CDR3 nucleotides read TGTGCCAGCAGAACCCTAGGACATGAGCAGTTCTTC. It encodes CASRTLGHEQFF.

V usage is TRBV29-1 and J usage is TRBJ2-1, with a possible D match to TRBD2 (5 bases). The CDR3 consists of 16 residues. The V gene's germline CDR1 is SQVTM and CDR2 ANQGSEA. V was trimmed by 8 bases and J by 0 bases, leaving 20 bases between them. The CDR3: CSFIPEAPRSYNEQFF. CDR3 DNA sequence: TGCAGCTTCATTCCGGAGGCCCCTCGCTCCTACAATGAGCAGTTCTTC.

The J gene is TRBJ2-7, the V gene TRBV10-3, with D perhaps matching TRBD2 (5 bases). This CDR3 is built from 15 residues. Germline loops: CDR1 ENHRY, CDR2 SYGVKD. The ends were cut back, 0 bases at V and 2 bases at J, with 11 bases in the middle. CDR3 sequence: CAISESLAGTYEQYF. For the CDR3, the DNA is TGTGCCATCAGTGAGTCCCTAGCTGGAACCTACGAGCAGTACTTC.

V is TRBV20-1 and J is TRBJ1-6; no definite D call. V lost 5 bases and J lost 0, with 5 bases in between. Looked up from germline, CDR1 is DFQATT and CDR2 is SNEGSKA (reference sequence). The CDR3 sequence is 13 residues long. In DNA, the CDR3 is TGCAGTGCTGGGATCTCCTATAATTCACCCCTCCACTTT. It translates to CSAGISYNSPLHF.

This clonotype was seen a handful of times. This sequence joins TRBV12-3 or TRBV12-4 and TRBJ2-1; 10 positions match TRBD2. This CDR3 region has 14 residues. V dropped 5 bases and J dropped 6; count of bases not matched to a gene: 4. The CDR3 DNA is TGTGCCAGCAGTGCCAGCGGGGGGGGCAATGAGCAGTTCTTC. Its translation is CASSASGGGNEQFF.

This clonotype was recorded a few times. V gene TRBV20-1 combines with J gene TRBJ1-2; D ambiguous. Trimming left V 2 bases short and J 5 bases short, with 12 bases between. Per the germline V gene, CDR1 is DFQATT and CDR2 is SNEGSKA (reference sequence). The CDR3 is 13 amino acids. This chain's CDR3 is CSARNADGYGYTF. The CDR3, as DNA: TGCAGTGCTAGAAATGCCGACGGGTATGGCTACACCTTC.

On this clonotype: One junction end does not reproduce the germline sequence, and a read error may be involved. The chain couples TRBV12-3 or TRBV12-4 to TRBJ1-2; possibly TRBD1 for D (5 bases). The CDR3 totals 17 residues. The CDR3 DNA follows: TGTGCCAGCAGTTTGGCCGGGGGAATCGAATATAGCTATGGCTGCACCTTC. Encoded protein: CASSLAGGIEYSYGCTF.

This clonotype has just a few counts. This chain joins TRBV12-3 or TRBV12-4 and TRBJ1-2; D gene unclear. V lost 2 bases and J 8 bases, leaving 12 bases between the germline ends. CDR3 length: 13 residues. The chain's CDR3 is CASSLSLTGGYTF. CDR3 in DNA: TGTGCCAGCAGTTTATCCCTTACTGGCGGCTACACCTTC.

The rearrangement joins TRBV4-1 to TRBJ2-3; 15 bases line up with TRBD2. The V and J ends lost 4 bases and 6 bases, in that order; junction bases with no gene match: 5. This CDR3 comprises 16 residues. The germline V gene encodes CDR1 MGHRA and CDR2 YSYEKL. The CDR3 DNA follows: TGCGCCAGCAGCCTCCTTGGACTAGCGGGGGGGGATACGCAGTATTTT. It yields the protein CASSLLGLAGGDTQYF.

This CDR3 reads CASSCSGDYNSPLHF. The CDR3, as DNA: TGTGCCAGCAGTTGCTCAGGGGACTATAATTCACCCCTCCACTTT. The chain recombines TRBV6-6 with TRBJ1-6; D may be TRBD1 (6 bases). Germline V lookup: CDR1 MNHNY, CDR2 SVGAGI (reference sequence). The CDR3 length is 15 residues. The V end was cut by 4 bases, the J end by 3 bases, with 10 bases between.

The chain combines TRBV29-1 with TRBJ1-1, with D perhaps TRBD1 (6 bases). The V and J ends lost 7 bases and 3 bases respectively, with 15 bases between them. Per the germline V gene, CDR1 is SQVTM and CDR2 is ANQGSEA. This CDR3 spans 13 amino acids. CDR3 nucleotide sequence: TGCAGCGGCGGGGGGGCTCGGGACACTGAAGCTTTCTTT. Its translation: CSGGGARDTEAFF.

The rearrangement joins TRBV20-1 to TRBJ2-5; 11 nucleotides line up with TRBD2. Germline V CDR1 and CDR2: DFQATT, SNEGSKA (reference sequence). V lost 3 bases to trimming and J lost 0 bases; unmatched junction nucleotides: 6. This CDR3 has 16 residues. CDR3 protein: CSASGASGGYQETQYF. CDR3 in DNA: TGCAGTGCTAGTGGCGCTAGCGGGGGGTACCAAGAGACCCAGTACTTC.

CDR3 sequence reads: CASSGEDVGGEKLFF. CDR3 bases: TGCGCCAGCAGCGGGGAGGACGTTGGAGGTGAAAAACTGTTTTTT. The chain recombines TRBV5-1 with TRBJ1-4; D gene unclear. The CDR3 has 15 residues. Germline V lookup: CDR1 SGHRS, CDR2 YFSETQ. Deletions cut 4 bases from V and 7 bases from J, with 17 bases between.

This clonotype was detected only a few times. The genes are TRBV7-2 and TRBJ2-1; D gene unclear. This CDR3 contains 14 residues. Trimming pared 4 bases from V and 4 bases from J, leaving 11 bases between. CDR1 and CDR2 (germline): SGHTA, FQGNSA. CDR3 sequence reads: CASSSPGAYNEQFF. The CDR3 region has the DNA TGTGCCAGCAGCTCGCCCGGAGCGTACAATGAGCAGTTCTTC. Together with reference TRBV7-2 and TRBJ2-1, the CDR3 gives the full variable domain: GAGVSQSPSNKVTEKGKDVELRCDPISGHTALYWYRQSLGQGLEFLIYFQGNSAPDKSGLPSDRFSAERTGGSVSTLTIQRTQQEDSAVYLCASSSPGAYNEQFFGPGTRLTVL.

CDR3 in amino acids: CASSYFLAGNTEAFF. The CDR3 DNA reads as TGTGCCAGCAGTTACTTTTTGGCAGGGAACACTGAAGCTTTCTTT. The V and J genes are TRBV6-2 or TRBV6-3 and TRBJ1-1; D remains ambiguous. Germline CDR1 is MNHEY and CDR2 is SVGEGT. V was trimmed by 1 base and J by 1 base, leaving 10 bases between them. CDR3 length equals 15 residues.

This clonotype has a handful of counts. The chain is built from TRBV4-1 and TRBJ2-5, with 7 bases that match TRBD2. The CDR3 is 14 amino acids. V lost 4 bases to trimming and J lost 4 bases; unmatched junction nucleotides: 6. Germline loops: CDR1 MGHRA, CDR2 YSYEKL. CDR3 sequence: CASSRSGTGETQYF. The CDR3 nucleotides read TGCGCCAGCAGCCGGAGCGGGACCGGAGAGACCCAGTACTTC.

This clonotype occurred a few times. J is TRBJ2-2 and V is TRBV3-1, with D possibly matching TRBD2 (6 bases). The V gene lost 1 base and the J gene lost 5 bases, with 20 bases spanning the gap. This CDR3 region has 18 residues. The germline V gene has CDR1 LGHDT and CDR2 YNNKEL (reference sequence). CDR3 residues: CASSQGPRDSAGTGELFF. CDR3 coding DNA: TGTGCCAGCAGCCAAGGCCCTAGGGACTCTGCGGGAACCGGGGAGCTGTTTTTT.

Notes on this clonotype: A much bigger clone sits one base away, suggesting this may be a read error. A read error is likely, as this CDR3 ends without the conserved phenylalanine or tryptophan. CDR3 protein: CSADSQETQYS. CDR3 DNA sequence: TGCAGTGCGGACAGCCAAGAGACCCAGTACTCC. The gene calls are TRBV20-1 and TRBJ2-5; tentative D call: TRBD1 (6 bases). This CDR3 has 11 amino acids. CDR1 and CDR2 (germline): DFQATT, SNEGSKA (reference sequence). Trimming left V 6 bases short and J 1 base short, with 6 bases between.

The chain couples TRBV6-1 to TRBJ2-1; perhaps TRBD1 as D (6 bases). This CDR3 contains 13 residues. Trimming cost V 4 bases and J 9 bases, with 13 bases left between them. CDR1 is MNHNS, CDR2 SASEGT, per germline. The CDR3 sequence: CASSGETGLEQFF. CDR3 in DNA: TGTGCCAGCAGTGGCGAGACAGGCCTTGAGCAGTTCTTC.

The chain combines TRBV12-3 or TRBV12-4 with TRBJ1-2; TRBD1 matches at 7 bases. After removal of 1 base from V and 2 bases from J, the junction contained 1 base not matched to a gene. The CDR3 runs to 14 residues. The CDR3 here is CASSLGGGNYGYTF. CDR3 DNA sequence: TGTGCCAGCAGTTTAGGAGGGGGCAACTATGGCTACACCTTC.

CDR3 amino acids: CASGSRMNTEAFF. The CDR3 coding sequence is TGTGCTAGTGGTTCCCGTATGAACACTGAAGCTTTCTTT. The chain links TRBV12-5 to TRBJ1-1; D is undetermined. Germline-derived CDR1 and CDR2 are LGHNT and FRNRAP. The CDR3 is 13 residues long. The V end was cut by 4 bases, the J end by 0 bases, with 6 bases between.